The T cell receptor (beta chain) under discussion was sequenced for a study of cytomegalovirus exposure and HLA in healthy donors (dated by TCRdb to 2016 to 2017). Notes on the research overall: The 500 to 700 repertoires of the first cohort and the roughly 110 validation repertoires were produced on the same platform, according to a later analysis. The study aimed to test whether signatures of past pathogen exposure could be identified by cataloging public T cell receptors. Along with the approximately 670-subject first cohort, a separate validation cohort of more than 90 different subjects was used. The study combined high-throughput TCR immunosequencing, statistical association of individual TCRs with disease status, and machine learning to predict cytomegalovirus infection status. Paper-wide results and their limitations: In both the original and validation cohorts, the classifier was reported to diagnose cytomegalovirus status with high specificity and sensitivity. Of the cluster scores, 90% to 95% were above 0 in a later analysis, which found that TCRs clustered in the first cohort also tended to co-occur in the 120 or so validation repertoires. Most TCR sequences were observed very rarely across donors, whereas some public TCRs were present in many individuals. The study listed 150 to 200 TCR beta chains as associated with cytomegalovirus. According to the authors, the approach could potentially be generalized to other disease states and immunological phenotypes. A later analysis had no HLA typing for the validation cohort, so co-occurrence there was scored across all 110 or so repertoires. A few of the identified cytomegalovirus-associated TCR beta chains were confirmed in vitro to be specific for cytomegalovirus antigens.

This clone was counted a single time. Its recognized antigen is unknown. No per-base quality is available; no much larger clone lies one base away. Donors formed part of the validation cohort, which comprised about 120 subjects and was distinct from the first cohort of 666 subjects. The library relied on the immunoSEQ multiplex PCR assay. In the authors' own workflow: To diagnose cytomegalovirus status from the catalog of TCR beta chain sequences, a statistical classification framework was built. What TCRdb holds here is the immuneACCESS table cut down to in-frame rearrangements. Part of the clones is not present; checked against another copy, under half of the missing clones reflect an unresolved V gene, and the others are unexplained. The V and J calls and the clone size are those of that table, but D and trimming were determined from the DNA. The sample includes about 140,000 clones, with about nine tenths observed a single time. Less than 3.5% of the sample comes from the top ten.

The CDR3, cysteine through phenylalanine, is 13 amino acids long. The read is trimmed to its CDR3 DNA, 39 bases read in frame from base 1. V loses 2 bases, J loses 2 bases, and the germline ends lie 8 bases apart. This receptor chain uses TRBV5-3 and TRBJ2-7, with the D gene not confidently named. TRBV5-3 is an ORF, with its function uncertain. The source material was PBMCs. This clonotype was obtained from a man between 18 and 29 years old in good health and CMV-seronegative. CDR3 sequence: CARSFPRAYEQYF. The nucleotide sequence reads TGTGCCAGAAGCTTTCCCCGGGCCTACGAGCAGTACTTC.